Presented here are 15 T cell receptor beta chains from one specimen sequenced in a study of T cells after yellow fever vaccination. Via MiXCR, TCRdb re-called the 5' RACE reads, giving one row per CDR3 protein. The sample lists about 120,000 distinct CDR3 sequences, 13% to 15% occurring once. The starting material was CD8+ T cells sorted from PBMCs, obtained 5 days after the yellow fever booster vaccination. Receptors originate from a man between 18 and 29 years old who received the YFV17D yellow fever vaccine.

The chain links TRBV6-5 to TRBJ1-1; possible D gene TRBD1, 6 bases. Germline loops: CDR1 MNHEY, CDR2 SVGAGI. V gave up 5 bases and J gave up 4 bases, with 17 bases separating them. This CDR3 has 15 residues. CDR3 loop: CASSASGGRSTEAFF. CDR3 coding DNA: TGTGCCAGCAGTGCCTCGGGGGGCCGAAGCACTGAAGCTTTCTTT.

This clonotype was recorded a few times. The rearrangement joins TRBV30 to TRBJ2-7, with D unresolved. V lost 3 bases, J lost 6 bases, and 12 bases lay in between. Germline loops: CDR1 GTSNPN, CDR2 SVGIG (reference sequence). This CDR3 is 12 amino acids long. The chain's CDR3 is CAWSGPFAEQYF. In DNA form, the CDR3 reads TGTGCCTGGAGCGGACCCTTCGCCGAGCAGTACTTC.

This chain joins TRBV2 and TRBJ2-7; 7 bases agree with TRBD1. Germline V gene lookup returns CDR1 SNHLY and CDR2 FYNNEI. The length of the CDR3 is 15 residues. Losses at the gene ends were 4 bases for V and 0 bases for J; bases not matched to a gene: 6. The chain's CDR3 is CASSGDSLSSYEQYV. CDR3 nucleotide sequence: TGTGCCAGCAGTGGGGACAGCTTGAGCTCCTACGAGCAGTACGTC.

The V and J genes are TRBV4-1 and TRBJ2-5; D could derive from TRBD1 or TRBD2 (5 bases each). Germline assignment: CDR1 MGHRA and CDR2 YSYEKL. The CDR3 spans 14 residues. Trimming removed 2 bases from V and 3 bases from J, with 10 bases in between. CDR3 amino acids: CASSQQVGEETQYF. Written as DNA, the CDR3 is TGCGCCAGCAGCCAACAAGTGGGGGAAGAGACCCAGTACTTC.

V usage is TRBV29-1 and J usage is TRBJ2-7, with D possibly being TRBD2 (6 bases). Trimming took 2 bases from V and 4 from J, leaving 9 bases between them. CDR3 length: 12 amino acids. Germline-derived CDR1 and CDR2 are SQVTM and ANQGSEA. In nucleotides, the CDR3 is TGCAGCGTTGAAACGGGGGAGTACGAGCAGTACGTC. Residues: CSVETGEYEQYV.

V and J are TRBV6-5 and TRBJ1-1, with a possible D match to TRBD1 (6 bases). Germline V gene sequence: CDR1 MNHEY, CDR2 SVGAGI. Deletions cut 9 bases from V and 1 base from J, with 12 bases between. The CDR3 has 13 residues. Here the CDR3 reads CASWRGQNTEAFF. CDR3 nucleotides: TGTGCCAGTTGGCGGGGACAGAACACTGAAGCTTTCTTT.

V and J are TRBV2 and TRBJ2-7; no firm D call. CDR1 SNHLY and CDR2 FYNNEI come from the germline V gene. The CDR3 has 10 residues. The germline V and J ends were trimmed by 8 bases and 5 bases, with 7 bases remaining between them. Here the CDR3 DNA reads TGTGCCAGCGGCTCACACGAGCAGTACTTC. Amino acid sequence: CASGSHEQYF.

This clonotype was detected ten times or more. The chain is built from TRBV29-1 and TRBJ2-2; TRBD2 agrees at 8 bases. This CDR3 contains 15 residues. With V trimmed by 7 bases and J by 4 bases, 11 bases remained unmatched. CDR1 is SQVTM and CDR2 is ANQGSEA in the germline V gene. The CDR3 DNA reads TGCAGCGCCGGGAGGGCAGGGTTGGGCACCGGGGAGCTGTTTTTT. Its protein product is CSAGRAGLGTGELFF.

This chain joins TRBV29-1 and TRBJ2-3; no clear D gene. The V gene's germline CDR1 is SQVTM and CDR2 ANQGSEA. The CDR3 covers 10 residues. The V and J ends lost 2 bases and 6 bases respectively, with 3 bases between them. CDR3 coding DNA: TGCAGCGTTGAAAAGGATACGCAGTATTTT. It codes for CSVEKDTQYF.

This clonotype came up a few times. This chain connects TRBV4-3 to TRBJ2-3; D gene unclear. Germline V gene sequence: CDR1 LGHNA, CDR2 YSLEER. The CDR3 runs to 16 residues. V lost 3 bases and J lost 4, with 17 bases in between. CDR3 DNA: TGCGCCAGCAGCCACGATGGACCGCGCATCTCAGATACGCAGTATTTT. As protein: CASSHDGPRISDTQYF.

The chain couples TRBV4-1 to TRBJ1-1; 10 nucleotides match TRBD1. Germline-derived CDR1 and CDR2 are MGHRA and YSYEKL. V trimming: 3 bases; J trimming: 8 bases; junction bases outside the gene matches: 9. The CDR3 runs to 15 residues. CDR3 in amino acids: CASSHTPGQGIEAFF. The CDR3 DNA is TGCGCCAGCAGCCACACGCCGGGACAGGGGATCGAAGCTTTCTTT.

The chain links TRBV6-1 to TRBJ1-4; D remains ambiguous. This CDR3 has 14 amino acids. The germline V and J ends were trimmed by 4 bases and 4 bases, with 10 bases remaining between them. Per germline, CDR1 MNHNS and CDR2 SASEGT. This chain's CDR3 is CASSGPDNNEKLFF. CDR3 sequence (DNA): TGTGCCAGCAGTGGGCCGGATAATAATGAAAAACTGTTTTTT.

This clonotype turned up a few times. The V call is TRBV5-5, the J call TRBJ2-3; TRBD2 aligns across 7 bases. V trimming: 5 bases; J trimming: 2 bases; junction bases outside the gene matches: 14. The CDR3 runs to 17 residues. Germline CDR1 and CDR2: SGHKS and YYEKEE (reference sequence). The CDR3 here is CASSFVLAVGATDTQYF. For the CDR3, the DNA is TGTGCCAGCAGTTTTGTTCTAGCGGTAGGGGCCACAGATACGCAGTATTTT.

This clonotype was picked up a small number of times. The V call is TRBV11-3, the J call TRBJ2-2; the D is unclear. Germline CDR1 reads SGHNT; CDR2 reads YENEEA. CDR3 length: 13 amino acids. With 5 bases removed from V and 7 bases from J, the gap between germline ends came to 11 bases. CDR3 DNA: TGTGCCAGCAGCCGGGCCCTGGGCGGGGAGCTGTTTTTT. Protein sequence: CASSRALGGELFF.

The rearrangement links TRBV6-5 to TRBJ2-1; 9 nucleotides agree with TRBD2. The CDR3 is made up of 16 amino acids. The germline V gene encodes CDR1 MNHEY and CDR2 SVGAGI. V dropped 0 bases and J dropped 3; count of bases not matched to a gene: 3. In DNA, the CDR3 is TGTGCCAGCAGTTACTCGCGGGGGGGCTTCTACAATGAGCAGTTCTTC. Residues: CASSYSRGGFYNEQFF.